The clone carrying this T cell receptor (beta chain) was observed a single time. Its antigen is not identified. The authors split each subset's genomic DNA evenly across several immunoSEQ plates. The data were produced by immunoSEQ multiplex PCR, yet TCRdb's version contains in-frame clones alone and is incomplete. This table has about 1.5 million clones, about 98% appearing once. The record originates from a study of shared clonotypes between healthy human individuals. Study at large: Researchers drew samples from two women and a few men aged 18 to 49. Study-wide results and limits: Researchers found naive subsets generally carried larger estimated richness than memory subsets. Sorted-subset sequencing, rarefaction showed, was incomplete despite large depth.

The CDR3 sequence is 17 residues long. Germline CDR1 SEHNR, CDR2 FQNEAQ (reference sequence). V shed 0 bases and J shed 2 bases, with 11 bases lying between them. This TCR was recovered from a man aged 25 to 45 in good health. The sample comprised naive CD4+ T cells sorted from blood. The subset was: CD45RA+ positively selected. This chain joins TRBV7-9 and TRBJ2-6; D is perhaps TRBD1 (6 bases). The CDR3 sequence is CASSLAFRGTGANVLTF. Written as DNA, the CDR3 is TGTGCCAGCAGCTTAGCGTTCAGGGGCACTGGGGCCAACGTCCTGACTTTC.